This entry features one T cell receptor beta chain sequence. This specimen comes from a study of blood T cells in healthy people across ages. V was shortened by 5 bases and J by 7 bases, with 9 bases between the two germline ends. CDR1 SGHTA and CDR2 FQGNSA come from the germline V gene. The CDR3 loop spans 12 amino acids. Alongside a J-beta primer mix, a sample-barcoded 5' primer served in a second PCR lasting about 6 to 12 cycles. TCRdb redid the calling of the 5' RACE reads with MiXCR, one entry per CDR3 protein. Of hundreds of thousands of distinct CDR3 sequences listed, roughly 58% are singletons.

This TCR came from a man aged 55 to 70 in good health. V and J are TRBV7-2 and TRBJ2-1; D uncertain. Material: blood. CDR3 region: CASSPLMNEQFF. CDR3 DNA sequence: TGTGCCAGCAGCCCCCTGATGAATGAGCAGTTCTTC. The full variable domain, with the rest looked up from reference TRBV7-2 and TRBJ2-1, is GAGVSQSPSNKVTEKGKDVELRCDPISGHTALYWYRQSLGQGLEFLIYFQGNSAPDKSGLPSDRFSAERTGGSVSTLTIQRTQQEDSAVYLCASSPLMNEQFFGPGTRLTVL.